These 15 T cell receptor beta chains were all obtained from the same sample, sequenced in a study of T cell changes during pregnancy in multiple sclerosis (dated by TCRdb to about 2019). Libraries were constructed by the immunoSEQ multiplex PCR assay. TCRdb took over this immuneACCESS table, retaining in-frame rearrangements with V and J assigned. Such tables are incomplete; in checked studies, under half of the missing clones stem from an unresolved V gene, and the remainder is unexplained. A total of under 50,000 clones appear in this sample, 85% to 95% of them only once. Clones ranked in the top ten supply 6.5% to 9.5% of the sample. This specimen consisted of CD8+ T cells from peripheral blood mononuclear cells, obtained in the third trimester of pregnancy. These receptors originate from a female donor with multiple sclerosis, enrolled in a pregnancy study.

This chain links TRBV14 with TRBJ1-4; 7 nucleotides line up with TRBD1. The germline V gene encodes CDR1 SGHDN and CDR2 FVKESK. CDR3 length equals 16 residues. Trimming cost V 1 base and J 5 bases; bases outside gene matches: 7. CDR3 amino acids: CASSQGVRGVNEKLFF. The CDR3 DNA reads as TGTGCCAGCAGCCAAGGAGTCAGGGGGGTGAATGAAAAACTGTTTTTT.

The rearrangement joins TRBV5-1 to TRBJ2-2, with unresolved D. Trimming stripped 3 bases from V and 4 bases from J, with 7 bases between. Germline V gene sequence: CDR1 SGHRS, CDR2 YFSETQ. The CDR3 consists of 13 residues. CDR3 region: CASSYQSTGELFF. Written as DNA, the CDR3 is TGCGCCAGCAGCTACCAGTCCACCGGGGAGCTGTTTTTT.

The chain carries TRBV29-1 and TRBJ1-3, with D possibly being TRBD1 (6 bases). V dropped 7 bases and J dropped 2 bases, with 18 bases sitting between them. Germline values: CDR1 SQVTM, CDR2 ANQGSEA. This CDR3 contains 15 residues. CDR3 DNA sequence: TGCAGCGCAGTAAGGTCCCAGGGGACTGGAAACACCATATATTTT. Translated, it gives CSAVRSQGTGNTIYF. Full variable domain (outside the CDR3, taken from reference TRBV29-1 and TRBJ1-3): SAVISQKPSRDICQRGTSLTIQCQVDSQVTMMFWYRQQPGQSLTLIATANQGSEATYESGFVIDKFPISRPNLTFSTLTVSNMSPEDSSIYLCSAVRSQGTGNTIYFGEGSWLTVV.

The chain couples TRBV7-2 to TRBJ2-7, with D hard to call. V was clipped by 5 bases and J by 3 bases, with 5 bases between them. CDR1 SGHTA and CDR2 FQGNSA come from the germline V gene. CDR3 length: 11 residues. The CDR3 DNA reads as TGTGCCAGCAGCGAGAACTACGAGCAGTACTTC. This encodes CASSENYEQYF.

This clone is termed medium-sized. This rearrangement joins TRBV7-9 to TRBJ1-5; 7 bases agree with TRBD1. Trimming removed 5 bases from V and 5 bases from J; junction bases left unmatched: 9. Germline-derived CDR1 and CDR2 are SEHNR and FQNEAQ (reference sequence). The CDR3 runs 15 residues. This CDR3 reads CASSPTGSGDQPQHF. The CDR3 nucleotides are TGTGCCAGCAGCCCGACAGGGTCCGGGGATCAGCCCCAGCATTTT. Complete variable domain (other parts from reference TRBV7-9 and TRBJ1-5): DTGVSQNPRHKITKRGQNVTFRCDPISEHNRLYWYRQTLGQGPEFLTYFQNEAQLEKSRLLSDRFSAERPKGSFSTLEIQRTEQGDSAMYLCASSPTGSGDQPQHFGDGTRLSIL.

The chain carries TRBV29-1 and TRBJ1-1; D gene uncertain. The CDR3 sequence is 11 residues long. V lost 6 bases to trimming and J lost 0 bases, with 5 bases between them. CDR1 is SQVTM, CDR2 ANQGSEA, per germline. The CDR3 reads CSVALNTEAFF. The CDR3, as DNA: TGCAGCGTCGCGTTGAACACTGAAGCTTTCTTT.

J is TRBJ2-7 and V is TRBV10-1; D remains unclear. The CDR3 totals 13 residues. CDR1 is WNHNN, CDR2 SYGVQD, per germline (reference sequence). The germline V and J ends were trimmed by 0 bases and 5 bases, with 8 bases remaining between them. The CDR3 reads CASSESRLNEQYF. CDR3 sequence (DNA): TGCGCCAGCAGTGAGTCGAGATTGAACGAGCAGTACTTC.

The rearrangement uses TRBV29-1 and TRBJ1-1; D is undetermined. Trimming removed 4 bases from V and 3 bases from J, with 6 bases in between. The CDR3 spans 11 residues. CDR1 is SQVTM, CDR2 ANQGSEA, per germline. CDR3 region: CSVVLDTEAFF. CDR3 bases: TGCAGCGTTGTCTTAGACACTGAAGCTTTCTTT.

V usage is TRBV25-1 and J usage is TRBJ2-5; 7 nucleotides line up with TRBD2. This CDR3 region has 16 residues. J lost 4 bases, V lost 6 bases, and 14 bases had no gene match. Per the germline V gene, CDR1 is MGHDK and CDR2 is SYGVNS. This chain's CDR3 is CASSLLGGGGVETQYF. The CDR3 DNA reads TGTGCCAGCAGCCTTTTGGGTGGCGGGGGTGTAGAGACCCAGTACTTC.

The chain recombines TRBV5-1 with TRBJ1-1; D might be TRBD1 (6 bases). The CDR3 has 11 residues. CDR1 is SGHRS, CDR2 YFSETQ, per germline. With 6 bases removed from V and 7 bases from J, the gap between germline ends came to 10 bases. This chain's CDR3 is CASIKDSEAFF. CDR3 in DNA: TGCGCCAGCATCAAGGACAGTGAAGCTTTCTTT.

The V and J genes are TRBV11-3 and TRBJ2-1; tentatively, D is TRBD2 (7 bases). Trimming took 5 bases from V and 7 from J, leaving 18 bases between them. Germline V lookup: CDR1 SGHNT, CDR2 YENEEA. This CDR3 spans 15 amino acids. Written as DNA, the CDR3 is TGTGCCAGCAGCCCGCGAGGGGCGGGGGCAAATGAGCAGTTCTTC. Protein sequence: CASSPRGAGANEQFF.

This chain joins TRBV27 and TRBJ2-3; a possible D gene is TRBD2 (5 bases). The germline CDR1 and CDR2 sequences are MNHEY and SMNVEV (reference sequence). The CDR3 consists of 13 residues. The V gene lost 4 bases and the J gene lost 4 bases, with 9 bases spanning the gap. The CDR3 nucleotides read TGTGCCAGCAGTTGGTCTAGCCCAGATACGCAGTATTTT. Protein sequence: CASSWSSPDTQYF.

This clone was recorded only once. The rearrangement joins TRBV13 to TRBJ1-4; D is undetermined. The CDR3 has 14 residues. Per germline, CDR1 PRHDT and CDR2 FYEKMQ (reference sequence). Deletions cut 5 bases from V and 0 bases from J, with 7 bases between. The chain's CDR3 is CASSEAATNEKLFF. The CDR3 DNA follows: TGTGCCAGCAGCGAAGCGGCAACTAATGAAAAACTGTTTTTT.

The CDR3 region is CASSERTSGNEQYF. In DNA form, the CDR3 reads TGTGCCAGCAGTGAAAGGACTAGCGGGAACGAGCAGTACTTC. The gene calls are TRBV2 and TRBJ2-7, with 12 positions matching TRBD2. This CDR3 comprises 14 residues. The V gene's germline CDR1 is SNHLY and CDR2 FYNNEI. Trimming at V came to 2 bases and at J to 5 bases, leaving 1 base not matched to a gene.

The chain has TRBV2 and TRBJ1-2; the D gene is possibly TRBD1 (6 bases). CDR1 and CDR2 (germline): SNHLY, FYNNEI. The CDR3 runs to 13 residues. Trimming took 1 base from V and 5 from J, leaving 8 bases between them. This CDR3 is CASSEGQEYGYTF. The CDR3 nucleotides read TGTGCCAGCAGTGAAGGACAGGAATATGGCTACACCTTC.